The entry below gives a single TCR beta chain sequence along with its context. Trimming stripped 4 bases from V and 4 bases from J, with 14 bases between. The CDR3 sequence is 15 residues long. CDR1 SGHVS and CDR2 FQNEAQ come from the germline V gene. These data are taken from a study of blood T cell repertoires in COVID-19. Background on the study: Donors in the United States, Italy and Spain gave samples during acute or convalescent COVID-19. Sample material is recorded as cDNA or gDNA derived from T cells, B-cell-depleted T cells, or PBMCs.

Original analysis: Nucleated cell counts were estimated from reference gene primer amplification. The table came from immunoSEQ multiplex PCR; TCRdb's copy has only in-frame clones and leaves some out. V and J calls and clone size are given by that table; D and trimming were obtained from the DNA. The table lists about 71,000 clones, about 88% of them singletons. Sequenced sample: peripheral blood. The rearrangement uses TRBV7-8 and TRBJ2-1, with TRBD1 as a possible D gene (5 bases). This TCR derives from a man between 50 and 59 years old with active COVID-19. The CDR3 DNA reads TGTGCCAGCAGCTCGTCAGGGTTCCAGTACAATGAGCAGTTCTTC. Translation: CASSSSGFQYNEQFF.